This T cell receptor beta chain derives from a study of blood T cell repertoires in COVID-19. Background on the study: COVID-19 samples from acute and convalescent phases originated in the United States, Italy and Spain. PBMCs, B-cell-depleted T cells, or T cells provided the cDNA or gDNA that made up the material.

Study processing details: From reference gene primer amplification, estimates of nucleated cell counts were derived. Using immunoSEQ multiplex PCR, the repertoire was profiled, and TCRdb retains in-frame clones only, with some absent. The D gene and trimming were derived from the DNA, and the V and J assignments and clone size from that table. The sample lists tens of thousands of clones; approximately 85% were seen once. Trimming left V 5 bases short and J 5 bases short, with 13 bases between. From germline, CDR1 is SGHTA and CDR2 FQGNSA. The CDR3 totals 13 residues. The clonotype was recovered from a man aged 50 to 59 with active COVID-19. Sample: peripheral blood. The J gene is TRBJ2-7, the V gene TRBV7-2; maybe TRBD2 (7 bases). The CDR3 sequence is CASSRGAVNEQYF. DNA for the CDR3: TGTGCCAGCAGCCGGGGGGCCGTTAACGAGCAGTACTTC.